Below are 18 T cell receptor beta chains sequenced from a single sample in a study of shared clonotypes between healthy human individuals. Profiled with immunoSEQ multiplex PCR; TCRdb holds only in-frame clones, not every one. The repertoire holds more than 400,000 clones, with about 72% as singletons. Sequenced material: PBMCs. These receptors were collected from a woman aged 40 to 50 in good health. Some clones in this sample may be carry-over from other donors' samples.

The V gene is TRBV2, the J gene TRBJ2-1, with 9 positions matching TRBD1. This CDR3 is built from 15 residues. The V gene end was trimmed by 6 bases and the J gene end by 7 bases; junction bases not matched to a gene: 10. Germline V lookup: CDR1 SNHLY, CDR2 FYNNEI. CDR3 bases: TGTGCCAGCAGACCTGGACAGGGGAGGTGGAATGAGCAGTTCTTC. Encoded protein: CASRPGQGRWNEQFF.

The chain joins TRBV5-6 to TRBJ2-1; D might be TRBD2 (5 bases). The CDR3 is made up of 15 amino acids. Between the trimmed V and J ends, which lost 0 bases and 9 bases, there was a span of 16 bases. Germline-derived CDR1 and CDR2 are SGHDT and YYEEEE. CDR3 coding DNA: TGTGCCAGCAGCTTGGAGCTAGCTGGGTATGGTGAGCAGTTCTTC. This gives the protein CASSLELAGYGEQFF.

V and J are TRBV6-1 and TRBJ1-2, with D possibly being TRBD1 (6 bases). CDR1 and CDR2 (germline): MNHNS, SASEGT. This CDR3 spans 15 amino acids. Trimming shortened V by 0 bases and J by 4 bases, and 12 bases separated the two germline ends. CDR3 in DNA: TGTGCCAGCAGTGAAGCTGGGGGGCTCGGCTATGGCTACACCTTC. This encodes CASSEAGGLGYGYTF.

This sequence joins TRBV11-2 and TRBJ2-1, with TRBD1 as a possible D gene (5 bases). There are 16 residues in the CDR3. Trimming removed 4 bases at V and 6 bases at J, with 19 bases between. Germline values: CDR1 SGHAT, CDR2 FQNNGV. The CDR3 loop reads CASSSRLQGFVNEQFF. DNA for the CDR3: TGTGCCAGCAGCTCCCGGTTGCAGGGCTTTGTCAATGAGCAGTTCTTC. The variable domain in full, completed from reference TRBV11-2 and TRBJ2-1, reads EAGVAQSPRYKIIEKRQSVAFWCNPISGHATLYWYQQILGQGPKLLIQFQNNGVVDDSQLPKDRFSAERLKGVDSTLKIQPAKLEDSAVYLCASSSRLQGFVNEQFFGPGTRLTVL.

In its sample, this clone was seen many times. The gene calls are TRBV4-3 and TRBJ2-7; 10 nucleotides match TRBD2. Germline CDR1 is LGHNA and CDR2 is YSLEER. CDR3 length equals 17 residues. Germline trimming cut 1 base from V and 1 base from J; bases unmatched to any gene: 7. DNA of the CDR3: TGCGCCAGCAGCCAAGGTCTAGCGGGAGTTCCGTCCTACGAGCAGTACTTC. Translating it yields CASSQGLAGVPSYEQYF.

The rearrangement links TRBV11-2 to TRBJ1-1; the D is unclear. This CDR3 has 13 residues. V was shortened by 7 bases and J by 6 bases, with 15 bases between the two germline ends. Germline V gene sequence: CDR1 SGHAT, CDR2 FQNNGV. CDR3 bases: TGTGCCAGCATCAAACTGGGATCGGCTGAAGCTTTCTTT. It encodes CASIKLGSAEAFF.

The rearrangement joins TRBV6-5 to TRBJ1-4; D is unresolved. Germline CDR1 and CDR2: MNHEY and SVGAGI. The CDR3 is made up of 13 amino acids. The ends were cut back, 6 bases at V and 0 bases at J, with 5 bases in the middle. CDR3 coding DNA: TGTGCCAGCAGACGGTCAACTAATGAAAAACTGTTTTTT. Translated: CASRRSTNEKLFF.

A few counts support this clone. This chain joins TRBV7-6 and TRBJ2-7, with TRBD1 as a possible D gene (6 bases). Germline CDR1 is SGHVS and CDR2 is FNYEAQ. The CDR3 totals 15 residues. The V end lost 1 base, the J end lost 2 bases, and 12 bases lay between the germline ends. CDR3 sequence: CASSLGGQPTYEQYF. The CDR3 DNA is TGTGCCAGCAGCTTAGGTGGACAGCCTACCTACGAGCAGTACTTC.

This clone was recorded at least ten times. This chain connects TRBV5-1 to TRBJ2-7, with 9 bases fitting TRBD1. CDR1 and CDR2 (germline): SGHRS, YFSETQ. The V and J ends lost 4 bases and 4 bases, in that order; junction bases with no gene match: 12. The CDR3 has 16 residues. The CDR3, as DNA: TGCGCCAGCAGCCCCAGGCCGGGGACAGGGTGGTACGAGCAGTACTTC. Encoded protein: CASSPRPGTGWYEQYF.

A note on this clone: Other DNA sequences in this sample translate to the same CDR3. J is TRBJ1-1 and V is TRBV5-1; no definite D call. The CDR3 sequence is 11 residues long. CDR1 is SGHRS and CDR2 is YFSETQ in the germline V gene. Trimming left V 0 bases short and J 3 bases short, with 0 bases between. The CDR3 DNA is TGCGCCAGCAGCTTGGACACTGAAGCTTTCTTT. It codes for CASSLDTEAFF.

The gene calls are TRBV28 and TRBJ2-3; D is possibly TRBD2 (5 bases). The length of the CDR3 is 15 residues. Germline V gives CDR1 MDHEN, CDR2 SYDVKM. With 5 bases removed from V and 3 bases from J, the gap between germline ends came to 15 bases. The CDR3 bases are TGTGCCAGCAGTCGTCTTGGAGGAAATACAGATACGCAGTATTTT. It is translated as CASSRLGGNTDTQYF.

The DNA for the CDR3 is TGTGCCAGCAAGATCGGGGTGCCCTCCTACGAGCAGTACTTC. This encodes CASKIGVPSYEQYF. V is TRBV7-2 and J is TRBJ2-7; D possibly corresponds to TRBD2 (5 bases). Trimming cost V 7 bases and J 0 bases, with 13 bases left between them. Germline loops: CDR1 SGHTA, CDR2 FQGNSA. The CDR3 length is 14 residues.

This clone appeared once. The CDR3: CASSLATGGQGYEQYF. CDR3 DNA: TGCGCCAGCAGCTTGGCCACAGGGGGACAGGGCTACGAGCAGTACTTC. This chain connects TRBV5-1 to TRBJ2-7, with 9 bases lining up with TRBD1. Germline V gene sequence: CDR1 SGHRS, CDR2 YFSETQ. V shed 0 bases, J shed 3 bases, and the junction held 7 bases outside the gene matches. The CDR3 extends over 16 amino acids.

The CDR3 DNA follows: TGTGCCAGCAGCCCCGTGTATGGACTAGCGGGCCATGAGCAGTTCTTC. Its translation: CASSPVYGLAGHEQFF. The V call is TRBV7-8, the J call TRBJ2-1, with TRBD2 matching over 11 bases. J gave up 8 bases and V 5 bases, and 11 bases lay outside the gene matches. Germline V gene data show CDR1 as SGHVS and CDR2 as FQNEAQ. The CDR3 is 16 amino acids.

This chain uses TRBV7-2 with TRBJ2-7, with 7 bases identical to TRBD1. This CDR3 has 14 amino acids. Per the germline V gene, CDR1 is SGHTA and CDR2 is FQGNSA. V was pared by 3 bases and J by 0 bases, with 2 bases of the junction left unmatched. The CDR3 DNA follows: TGTGCCAGCAGCTTGGGACAGAACTCCTACGAGCAGTACTTC. Translated, it gives CASSLGQNSYEQYF.

The chain uses TRBV7-2 and TRBJ2-1, with 8 bases fitting TRBD2. Germline V gene sequence: CDR1 SGHTA, CDR2 FQGNSA. V was clipped by 5 bases and J by 7 bases; unmatched bases: 10. The CDR3 consists of 15 residues. CDR3 sequence reads: CASSPGLAARNEQFF. As DNA, the CDR3 is TGTGCCAGCAGCCCTGGACTAGCTGCCAGAAATGAGCAGTTCTTC.

A single count supports this clone. V and J are TRBV4-1 and TRBJ2-7, with 12 positions matching TRBD2. Germline values: CDR1 MGHRA, CDR2 YSYEKL. The CDR3 spans 15 residues. V lost 5 bases and J lost 2; bases outside the gene matches: 4. This chain's CDR3 is CASSSTSGGPYEQYF. The CDR3 DNA reads as TGCGCCAGCAGCTCGACTAGCGGGGGCCCCTACGAGCAGTACTTC.

CDR3 sequence: CATSGRPWSYEQYF. The CDR3 DNA is TGTGCCACCAGTGGCCGCCCCTGGTCCTACGAGCAGTACTTC. V usage is TRBV7-2 and J usage is TRBJ2-7; unclear D gene. Germline V CDR1 and CDR2: SGHTA, FQGNSA. The CDR3 runs 14 residues. Trimming removed 10 bases at V and 1 base at J, with 17 bases between.